These 20 T cell receptor beta chains were all obtained from the same sample, sequenced in a study of blood T cells in healthy people across ages. Using a J-beta primer mix together with a sample-barcoded 5' primer, a second PCR was run for roughly 6 to 12 cycles. TCRdb re-analysed the 5' RACE reads in MiXCR, keeping a single row per CDR3 protein. The data show roughly 800,000 distinct CDR3 sequences, around 25% seen once. The sample also formed part of further work on T cells of mothers and their children.

The material sequenced was blood. These receptors all stem from a boy younger than 18 in good health.

This clonotype was counted a few times. The CDR3 region is CSARDWESNRYNEQFF. The CDR3 nucleotides are TGCAGTGCTAGAGATTGGGAATCTAACCGCTACAATGAGCAGTTCTTC. This chain connects TRBV20-1 to TRBJ2-5; D is unresolved. Gene TRBJ2-1 matches the end of the DNA better, so the J call may be wrong. The CDR3 is 16 amino acids. CDR1 is DFQATT, CDR2 SNEGSKA, per germline (reference sequence).

The rearrangement joins TRBV7-8 to TRBJ1-2; 7 nucleotides agree with TRBD1. The CDR3 totals 16 residues. V lost 5 bases to trimming and J lost 3 bases; unmatched junction nucleotides: 12. Per the germline V gene, CDR1 is SGHVS and CDR2 is FQNEAQ. CDR3 DNA: TGTGCCAGCAGCACCCGAAAGGGGGCCTTGGACTATGGCTACACCTTC. Its translation: CASSTRKGALDYGYTF.

The chain recombines TRBV28 with TRBJ2-5, with D perhaps being TRBD1 or TRBD2 (5 bases each). The CDR3 loop spans 15 amino acids. Trimming took off 2 bases at V and 5 bases at J, with 15 bases between the two ends. CDR1 is MDHEN and CDR2 is SYDVKM in the germline V gene. CDR3 DNA sequence: TGTGCCAGCAGTTTAAGTTTTTCGGGACGGGAGACCCAGTACTTC. This sequence encodes CASSLSFSGRETQYF.

The table lists this clonotype with a few counts. The chain recombines TRBV13 with TRBJ2-1; TRBD1 aligns across 8 bases. Germline lookup yields CDR1 PRHDT and CDR2 FYEKMQ (reference sequence). The CDR3 is made up of 14 amino acids. V shed 6 bases and J 8 bases; nucleotides not matched to a gene: 9. DNA of the CDR3: TGTGCCAGCAGGAACTACGGGACAGGCGATGAGCAGTTCTTC. Its translation: CASRNYGTGDEQFF.

This chain links TRBV7-2 with TRBJ2-6, with D unclear. In germline, CDR1 is SGHTA, CDR2 FQGNSA. The CDR3 runs to 15 residues. V was pared by 3 bases and J by 0 bases, with 6 bases between. CDR3 DNA: TGTGCCAGCAGCTTTCAGAGCTCTGGGGCCAACGTCCTGACTTTC. Its protein is CASSFQSSGANVLTF.

This clonotype came up a few times. The chain couples TRBV28 to TRBJ2-3, with 8 bases matching TRBD2. Germline CDR1 MDHEN, CDR2 SYDVKM. V was pared by 6 bases and J by 10 bases, with 18 bases of the junction left unmatched. CDR3 size: 16 residues. CDR3 loop: CASSLTAPGGLNSQYF. CDR3 DNA: TGTGCCAGCAGCCTTACGGCTCCGGGGGGGCTGAACTCGCAGTATTTT. The entire variable domain, with the rest obtained from reference TRBV28 and TRBJ2-3, is as follows: DVKVTQSSRYLVKRTGEKVFLECVQDMDHENMFWYRQDPGLGLRLIYFSYDVKMKEKGDIPEGYSVSREKKERFSLILESASTNQTSMYLCASSLTAPGGLNSQYFGPGTRLTVL.

The chain employs TRBV5-8 and TRBJ1-1, with D possibly being TRBD1 (5 bases). The V end was cut by 2 bases, the J end by 1 base, with 12 bases between. CDR3 length: 15 residues. The germline V gene has CDR1 SGHTS and CDR2 YDEGEE. The CDR3 DNA follows: TGTGCCAGCAGCTTACCCCCGGGGACGAACACTGAAGCTTTCTTT. This gives the protein CASSLPPGTNTEAFF.

The chain combines TRBV4-2 with TRBJ2-2; D unclear. CDR3 length equals 13 residues. Germline assignment: CDR1 LGHNA and CDR2 YNFKEQ. V was trimmed by 0 bases and J by 3 bases, leaving 2 bases between them. CDR3 bases: TGTGCCAGCAGCCAAGAGGACACCGGGGAGCTGTTTTTT. The encoded protein is CASSQEDTGELFF.

This clonotype was counted a few times. V is TRBV28 and J is TRBJ1-3, with 10 bases that match TRBD1. The CDR3 covers 17 residues. CDR1 and CDR2 (germline): MDHEN, SYDVKM. V lost 4 bases, J lost 3 bases, and 9 bases stayed unmatched. The CDR3 sequence: CASSSPRGQGVGNTIYF. The DNA of the CDR3 is TGTGCCAGCAGTTCCCCCCGCGGACAGGGGGTTGGAAACACCATATATTTT.

This clonotype came up a few times. CDR3 DNA: TGTGCCAGCAGAGACGAGGGGCGGCTAGGGGCCAAAAACATTCAGTACTTC. It yields the protein CASRDEGRLGAKNIQYF. This chain connects TRBV6-2 or TRBV6-3 to TRBJ2-4; either TRBD1 or TRBD2 may fit D (5 bases each). The CDR3 is made up of 17 amino acids. The V and J ends lost 6 bases and 1 base respectively, with 19 bases between them. The germline CDR1 and CDR2 sequences are MNHEY and SVGEGT.

This clonotype showed up just a few times. The chain is built from TRBV28 and TRBJ2-1; D unclear. CDR3 length equals 14 residues. Germline V lookup: CDR1 MDHEN, CDR2 SYDVKM. Trimming took 6 bases from V and 8 from J, leaving 17 bases between them. CDR3 amino acids: CASRFGLRLDEQFF. The CDR3 DNA sequence: TGTGCCAGCAGGTTCGGTTTGCGCCTCGATGAGCAGTTCTTC.

This clonotype was recorded a few times. CDR3 in amino acids: CASSMDREETQYF. CDR3 sequence (DNA): TGTGCCAGTAGTATGGACAGAGAAGAGACCCAGTACTTC. This rearrangement joins TRBV19 to TRBJ2-5, with D tentatively TRBD1 (6 bases). The germline V gene encodes CDR1 LNHDA and CDR2 SQIVND (reference sequence). This CDR3 has 13 residues. Trimming shortened V by 3 bases and J by 3 bases, and 8 bases separated the two germline ends.

This rearrangement joins TRBV12-3 or TRBV12-4 to TRBJ2-1; maybe TRBD2 (7 bases). The ends were cut back, 8 bases at V and 2 bases at J, with 13 bases in the middle. The CDR3 sequence is 14 residues long. CDR3: CASESGDTYNEQFF. CDR3 DNA: TGTGCCAGCGAGAGCGGGGACACCTACAATGAGCAGTTCTTC.

Note on this clonotype: Compared with germline, one end of the junction differs, possibly owing to a read error. The V gene is TRBV20-1, the J gene TRBJ2-5; the D is unclear. CDR1 is DFQATT, CDR2 SNEGSKA, per germline (reference sequence). This CDR3 spans 11 amino acids. As DNA, the CDR3 is TGCAGTGCTAGTGCCTGGGATGAGGAGTTCTTC. Amino acid sequence: CSASAWDEEFF.

This sequence joins TRBV20-1 and TRBJ1-2; TRBD1 agrees at 7 bases. This CDR3 is built from 14 residues. Per the germline V gene, CDR1 is DFQATT and CDR2 is SNEGSKA (reference sequence). After removal of 5 bases from V and 5 bases from J, the junction contained 11 bases not matched to a gene. CDR3: CSAWTGTVEYGYTF. DNA for the CDR3: TGCAGTGCTTGGACAGGAACAGTAGAGTATGGCTACACCTTC.

This clonotype occurred a few times. V and J are TRBV3-1 and TRBJ2-5; 9 nucleotides agree with TRBD2. The germline V gene encodes CDR1 LGHDT and CDR2 YNNKEL (reference sequence). V was clipped by 3 bases and J by 5 bases; unmatched bases: 16. The CDR3 length is 18 residues. Here the CDR3 DNA reads TGTGCCAGCAGCCACACGGAGGCGACTAGCGGAAACTACGAGACCCAGTACTTC. Translated: CASSHTEATSGNYETQYF.

A note on this clonotype: One junction end disagrees with the germline gene, perhaps due to a read error. The chain recombines TRBV7-9 with TRBJ1-4; D not resolved. Germline assignment: CDR1 SEHNR and CDR2 FQNEAQ (reference sequence). This CDR3 spans 14 amino acids. CDR3 coding DNA: TGTGCCAGCCAGCCGGATAACCCTAATGAAAAACTGGTTTTT. It is translated as CASQPDNPNEKLVF.

This clonotype was picked up a small number of times. V is TRBV25-1 and J is TRBJ2-7, with 7 nucleotides matching TRBD1. This CDR3 is 16 amino acids long. CDR1 is MGHDK and CDR2 is SYGVNS in the germline V gene. V lost 10 bases to trimming and J lost 3 bases; unmatched junction nucleotides: 18. The CDR3 spells CATQKGLGQRNYEQYF. CDR3 DNA: TGTGCCACCCAAAAAGGTCTGGGACAGAGGAACTACGAGCAGTACTTC.

J is TRBJ2-7 and V is TRBV27; 7 nucleotides match TRBD2. Trimming cost V 4 bases and J 4 bases; bases outside gene matches: 10. Germline values: CDR1 MNHEY, CDR2 SMNVEV (reference sequence). The CDR3 consists of 15 residues. CDR3 sequence (DNA): TGTGCCAGCAGTTGGGCCGGGGGGTGGGAGTACGAGCAGTACTTC. Translated: CASSWAGGWEYEQYF.

This clonotype was counted between two and nine times. This chain joins TRBV5-1 and TRBJ2-3; no firm D call. The CDR3 is 14 residues long. The V end was cut by 0 bases, the J end by 4 bases, with 9 bases between. Germline V gene lookup returns CDR1 SGHRS and CDR2 YFSETQ. CDR3 nucleotide sequence: TGCGCCAGCAGCTTGGCCCAGGTGTCAGATACGCAGTATTTT. This sequence encodes CASSLAQVSDTQYF.